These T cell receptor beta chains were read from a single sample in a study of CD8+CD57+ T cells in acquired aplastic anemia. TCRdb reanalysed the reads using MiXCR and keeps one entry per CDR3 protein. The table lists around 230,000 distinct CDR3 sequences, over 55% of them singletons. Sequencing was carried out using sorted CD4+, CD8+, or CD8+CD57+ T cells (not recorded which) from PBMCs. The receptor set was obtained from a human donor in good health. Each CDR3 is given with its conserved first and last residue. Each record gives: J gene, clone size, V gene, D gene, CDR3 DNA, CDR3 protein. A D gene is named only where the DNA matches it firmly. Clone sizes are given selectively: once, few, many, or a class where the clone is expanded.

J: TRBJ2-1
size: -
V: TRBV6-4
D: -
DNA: TGTGCCAGCAGTGAAGGGCAGGGTAGCACAGATACGCAGTTCTTC
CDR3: CASSEGQGSTDTQFF

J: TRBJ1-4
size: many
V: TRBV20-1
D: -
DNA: TGCAGTGCTAGAGAGGGCAGGGAAGTCGAAAAACTGTTTTTT
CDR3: CSAREGREVEKLFF

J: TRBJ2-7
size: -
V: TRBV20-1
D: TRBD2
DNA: TGCAGTGCGCGACTAGCGGGAGGGGAGTGGTACGAGCAGTACTTC
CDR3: CSARLAGGEWYEQYF

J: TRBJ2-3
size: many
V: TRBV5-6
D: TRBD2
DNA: TGTGCCAGCAGCTTGTGGGGGGGGGACTCAGATACGCAGTATTTT
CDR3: CASSLWGGDSDTQYF

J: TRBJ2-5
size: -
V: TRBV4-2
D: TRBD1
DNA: TGTGCCAGCAGCTCACAGGACAGGGGAGGGGAGACCCAGTACTTC
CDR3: CASSSQDRGGETQYF

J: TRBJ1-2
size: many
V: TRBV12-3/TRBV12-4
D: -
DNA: TGTGCCAGCAGAGACCTCCGTCCTGGCTACACCTTC
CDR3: CASRDLRPGYTF

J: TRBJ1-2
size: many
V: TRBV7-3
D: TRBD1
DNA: TGTGCCAGCAGCCAAAGGACAGGGGGCGAGACCTACACCTTC
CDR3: CASSQRTGGETYTF

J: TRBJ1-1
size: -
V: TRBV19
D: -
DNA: TGTGCCAGTATAAGAGAGACTGGAATGAACACTGAAGCTTTCTTT
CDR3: CASIRETGMNTEAFF

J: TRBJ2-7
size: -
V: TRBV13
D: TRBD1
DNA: TGTGCCAGCAGCTACGTCGACAGGGCCTACGAGCAGTACTTC
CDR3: CASSYVDRAYEQYF

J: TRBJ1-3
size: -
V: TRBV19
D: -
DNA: TGTGCCAGTAGTATCAGTGTGGCGGGAAACACCATATATTTT
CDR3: CASSISVAGNTIYF

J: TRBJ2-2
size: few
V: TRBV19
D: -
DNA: TGTGCCAGTAGTATACGGGGGGCGGAAACGAACACCGGGGAGCTGTTTTTT
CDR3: CASSIRGAETNTGELFF

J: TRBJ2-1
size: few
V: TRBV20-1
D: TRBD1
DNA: TGCAGTGCTAGAGGGGACAGGGAGAGCTACAATGAGCAGTTCTTC
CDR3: CSARGDRESYNEQFF

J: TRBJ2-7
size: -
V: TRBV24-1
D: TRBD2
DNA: TGTGCCACCAGTGGTTCGGGACTACACTACGAGCAGTACTTC
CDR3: CATSGSGLHYEQYF

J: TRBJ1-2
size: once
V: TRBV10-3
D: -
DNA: TGTGCCAGCAGTTACCCGGGCTACACCTTC
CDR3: CASSYPGYTF

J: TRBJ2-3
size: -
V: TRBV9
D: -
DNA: TGTGCCAGCAGCACGTGGGGAACAGATACGCAGTATTTT
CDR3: CASSTWGTDTQYF

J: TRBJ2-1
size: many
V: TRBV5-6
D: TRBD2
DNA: TGTGCCAGCAGCTGGAAGGGACTAGCGGGCAATGAGCAGTTCTTC
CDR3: CASSWKGLAGNEQFF

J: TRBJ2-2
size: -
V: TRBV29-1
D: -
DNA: TGCAGCGTTGTGGGGGTATCGAACACCGGGGAGCTGTTTTTT
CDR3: CSVVGVSNTGELFF

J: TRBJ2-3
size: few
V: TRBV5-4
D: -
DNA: TGTGCCAGCAGCTTTTTCCCCCAAAGCACAGATACGCAGTATTTT
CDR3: CASSFFPQSTDTQYF

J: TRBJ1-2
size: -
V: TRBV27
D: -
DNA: TGTGCCAGCAGTCCACGTGACAGCTACATAGGAAAGGATGGCTACACCTTC
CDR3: CASSPRDSYIGKDGYTF

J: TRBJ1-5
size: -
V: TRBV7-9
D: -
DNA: TGTGCCAGCAGCTCCCAAGCGGGGGTCAATCAGCCCCAGCATTTT
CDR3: CASSSQAGVNQPQHF

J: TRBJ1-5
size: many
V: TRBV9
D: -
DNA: TGTGCCAGCGGGGGTAATCAGCCCCAGCATTTT
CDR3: CASGGNQPQHF

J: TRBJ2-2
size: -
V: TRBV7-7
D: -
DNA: TGTGCCAGCAGCTCCTCAATCGGGGAGCTGTTTTTT
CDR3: CASSSSIGELFF

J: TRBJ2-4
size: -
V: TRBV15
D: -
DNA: TGTGCCACCAGCGGAAGGGACACTCGGAACCAGTACTTC
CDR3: CATSGRDTRNQYF

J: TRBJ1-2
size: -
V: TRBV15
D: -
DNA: TGTGCCACCAGCAGAGAGGGGCAGGGTTTAGGCTACACCTTC
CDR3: CATSREGQGLGYTF

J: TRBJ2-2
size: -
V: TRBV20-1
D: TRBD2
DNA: TGCAGTGCAAAGCGGGGGGGCGACACCGGGGAGCTGTTTTTT
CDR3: CSAKRGGDTGELFF

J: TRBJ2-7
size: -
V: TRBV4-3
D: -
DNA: TGCGCCAGCAGCTACTCGCACTCCTACGAGCAGTACTTC
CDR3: CASSYSHSYEQYF

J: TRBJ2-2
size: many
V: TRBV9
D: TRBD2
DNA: TGTGCCAGCAGCGGCGACTTAGCCGGGAGGGCCGTTCACGGGGAGCTGTTTTTT
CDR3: CASSGDLAGRAVHGELFF

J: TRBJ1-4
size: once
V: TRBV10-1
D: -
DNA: TGCGCCAGCAGTGAAGGTGGGACATTGTGGAGCCCTGAAAAACTGTTTTTT
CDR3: CASSEGGTLWSPEKLFF

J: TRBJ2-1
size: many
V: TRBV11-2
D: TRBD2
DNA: TGTGCCAGCACGACCAACCTTAGTATACTAGCGGCATCCTACAATGAGCAGTTCTTC
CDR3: CASTTNLSILAASYNEQFF

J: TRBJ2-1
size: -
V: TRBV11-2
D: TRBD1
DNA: TGTGCCAGCAGCCCTCACAGGGGCGACAATGAGCAGTTCTTC
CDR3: CASSPHRGDNEQFF

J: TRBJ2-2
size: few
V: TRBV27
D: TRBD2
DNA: TGTGCCAGCCAGGGAGGGGTTTCCGGGGAGCTGTTTTTT
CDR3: CASQGGVSGELFF

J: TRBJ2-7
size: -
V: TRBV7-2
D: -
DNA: TGTGCCAGCAGCTTAGCCTCGACGGGGAGGGAGCAGTACTTC
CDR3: CASSLASTGREQYF

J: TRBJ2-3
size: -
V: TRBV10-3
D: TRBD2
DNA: TGTGCCATCAGACTAGCGGGAGCAGATACGCAGTATTTT
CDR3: CAIRLAGADTQYF

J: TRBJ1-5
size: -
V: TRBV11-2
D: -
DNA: TGTGCCAGCAGCTTAGACGGACAGCCGAATCAGCCCCAGCATTTT
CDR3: CASSLDGQPNQPQHF

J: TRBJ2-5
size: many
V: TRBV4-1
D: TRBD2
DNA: TGCGCCAGCAGCCCGGGAGGGGTGCAAGAGACCCAGTACTTC
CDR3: CASSPGGVQETQYF